Following are 19 T cell receptor beta chains from one sample sequenced in a study of patients and donors after allogeneic stem cell transplantation. In TCRdb, the RT-PCR reads were re-called with MiXCR into one record per CDR3 protein. The sample has 920,000 or so distinct CDR3 sequences, approximately 18% seen once. Sequenced sample: blood, either unsorted or a sorted T cell fraction (not recorded which). The receptors stem from a human donor who was either an allogeneic HSCT recipient or a stem cell or donor lymphocyte infusion donor (not recorded which). It is not recorded whose cells these are; they may come from a transplant donor.

This clonotype was picked up one time. The gene calls are TRBV20-1 and TRBJ2-7; no clear D. Germline-derived CDR1 and CDR2 are DFQATT and SNEGSKA (reference sequence). This CDR3 has 15 residues. V was shortened by 3 bases and J by 9 bases, with 24 bases between the two germline ends. The CDR3 protein is CSARSPFLHTTRQYF. DNA for the CDR3: TGCAGTGCTAGGAGCCCGTTCTTACATACTACGAGGCAGTACTTC.

Only a few counts were recorded for this clonotype. The genes are TRBV18 and TRBJ1-5; a weak D match, TRBD1 (6 bases). The CDR3 sequence is 13 residues long. Germline assignment: CDR1 KGHSH and CDR2 LQKENI. Deletions cut 3 bases from V and 5 bases from J, with 8 bases between. For the CDR3, the DNA is TGTGCCAGCTCACCGAAGGGGGATCAGCCCCAGCATTTT. Translation: CASSPKGDQPQHF.

The chain carries TRBV9 and TRBJ2-3, with 12 bases aligning to TRBD2. V trimming: 3 bases; J trimming: 6 bases; junction bases outside the gene matches: 11. Germline V gene lookup returns CDR1 SGDLS and CDR2 YYNGEE. The CDR3 runs 17 residues. In nucleotides, the CDR3 is TGTGCCAGCAGCGCGTCATTACTAGCGGGAGGTACCGATACGCAGTATTTT. Amino acids: CASSASLLAGGTDTQYF. The complete variable domain, with remaining parts taken from reference TRBV9 and TRBJ2-3, reads DSGVTQTPKHLITATGQRVTLRCSPRSGDLSVYWYQQSLDQGLQFLIQYYNGEERAKGNILERFSAQQFPDLHSELNLSSLELGDSALYFCASSASLLAGGTDTQYFGPGTRLTVL.

This clonotype was seen a few times. The V call is TRBV20-1, the J call TRBJ2-1, with 8 bases that match TRBD2. The germline V gene encodes CDR1 DFQATT and CDR2 SNEGSKA (reference sequence). Trimming cost V 3 bases and J 3 bases; bases outside gene matches: 4. The CDR3 consists of 14 residues. CDR3 in DNA: TGCAGTGCTAGTAAAAGCGGGAGCTACAATGAGCAGTTCTTC. Protein sequence: CSASKSGSYNEQFF.

This clonotype has a handful of counts. The chain uses TRBV9 and TRBJ1-1; D is unresolved. This CDR3 is built from 15 residues. V lost 0 bases and J 1 base, leaving 10 bases between the germline ends. The germline V gene encodes CDR1 SGDLS and CDR2 YYNGEE. The DNA of the CDR3 is TGTGCCAGCAGCGTAGGGTGGACTCCGAACACTGAAGCTTTCTTT. Translated: CASSVGWTPNTEAFF. Based on the CDR3 plus reference TRBV9 and TRBJ1-1, the full variable domain is DSGVTQTPKHLITATGQRVTLRCSPRSGDLSVYWYQQSLDQGLQFLIQYYNGEERAKGNILERFSAQQFPDLHSELNLSSLELGDSALYFCASSVGWTPNTEAFFGQGTRLTVV.

The V gene is TRBV20-1, the J gene TRBJ2-4; D not certain. CDR3 length equals 15 residues. The germline gives CDR1 DFQATT, CDR2 SNEGSKA (reference sequence). V shed 3 bases and J shed 0 bases, with 12 bases lying between them. CDR3 DNA: TGCAGTGCTAGTAATTTGTTATTAGCCAAAAACATTCAGTACTTC. Its translation: CSASNLLLAKNIQYF.

This clonotype was picked up many times. The chain uses TRBV15 and TRBJ2-5; no definite D call. Germline V gene lookup returns CDR1 LNHNV and CDR2 YYDKDF (reference sequence). The V end lost 2 bases, the J end lost 2 bases, and 12 bases lay between the germline ends. The CDR3 runs 15 residues. The DNA for the CDR3 is TGTGCCACCAGCAGAAACGGTCGAGAACAAGAGACCCAGTACTTC. This codes for CATSRNGREQETQYF.

The chain carries TRBV4-1 and TRBJ2-1, with 7 nucleotides matching TRBD2. The trim removed 0 bases at V and 4 bases at J, leaving 9 bases unmatched. Germline V gene lookup returns CDR1 MGHRA and CDR2 YSYEKL. The CDR3 has 17 amino acids. CDR3 sequence: CASSQDGASGPYNEQFF. The CDR3 DNA reads as TGCGCCAGCAGCCAAGACGGGGCTAGCGGACCGTACAATGAGCAGTTCTTC.

This clonotype came up a few times. The gene calls are TRBV6-1 and TRBJ1-5; tentative D call: TRBD1 (5 bases). V gave up 7 bases and J gave up 0 bases, with 16 bases separating them. The CDR3 runs 16 residues. The V gene's germline CDR1 is MNHNS and CDR2 SASEGT. The DNA of the CDR3 is TGTGCCAGCAAGTCGGAGGGGTCATATAGCAATCAGCCCCAGCATTTT. Protein sequence: CASKSEGSYSNQPQHF.

The chain employs TRBV11-2 and TRBJ2-3, with D perhaps matching TRBD2 (7 bases). CDR3 length: 12 residues. CDR1 and CDR2 from the germline V gene are SGHAT and FQNNGV. CDR3 loop: CAGGGDTDTQYF. CDR3 DNA: TGTGCAGGAGGGGGGGACACAGATACGCAGTATTTT. Combining the CDR3 with reference TRBV11-2 and TRBJ2-3 gives the whole variable domain EAGVAQSPRYKIIEKRQSVAFWCNPISGHATLYWYQQILGQGPKLLIQFQNNGVVDDSQLPKDRFSAERLKGVDSTLKIQPAKLEDSAVYLCAGGGDTDTQYFGPGTRLTVL.

The chain joins TRBV9 to TRBJ2-7; D unclear. Germline CDR1 reads SGDLS; CDR2 reads YYNGEE. The CDR3 loop spans 13 amino acids. Trimming took 3 bases from V and 3 from J, leaving 10 bases between them. As DNA, the CDR3 is TGTGCCAGCAGCGGCCCCAACCTCTACGAGCAGTACTTC. Encoded protein: CASSGPNLYEQYF.

This sequence joins TRBV27 and TRBJ2-5; tentative D call: TRBD2 (6 bases). V lost 2 bases and J 3 bases, leaving 10 bases between the germline ends. From germline, CDR1 is MNHEY and CDR2 SMNVEV (reference sequence). CDR3 length equals 14 residues. CDR3 nucleotides: TGTGCCAGCAGTTTACTCGGGGGAGAAGAGACCCAGTACTTC. Translating it yields CASSLLGGEETQYF.

V is TRBV20-1 and J is TRBJ1-2, with TRBD1 identical over 7 bases. V lost 3 bases to trimming and J lost 7 bases; unmatched junction nucleotides: 8. Looked up from germline, CDR1 is DFQATT and CDR2 is SNEGSKA (reference sequence). This CDR3 has 13 residues. The CDR3 DNA reads TGCAGTGCTAGGGGCTCCAAGGGGGCTGGCTACACCTTC. Residues: CSARGSKGAGYTF.

This clonotype was seen a few times. CDR3 sequence (DNA): TGCAGTGCTAGAGGACCTAAAATGGCAGATACGCAGTATTTT. Residues: CSARGPKMADTQYF. This chain joins TRBV20-1 and TRBJ2-3; D gene ambiguous. V was trimmed by 1 base and J by 4 bases, leaving 12 bases between them. CDR3 length: 14 amino acids. Germline lookup yields CDR1 DFQATT and CDR2 SNEGSKA (reference sequence).

Turning to this clonotype: Germline and junction disagree at one end, which may indicate a read error. The V gene is TRBV20-1, the J gene TRBJ2-5; 7 bases fit TRBD2. The CDR3 covers 14 residues. Looked up from germline, CDR1 is DFQATT and CDR2 is SNEGSKA (reference sequence). The DNA for the CDR3 is TGCAGTGCTCGAGAGGTACTAGCGAAAGAGACCCAGTACTTC. Its translation is CSAREVLAKETQYF.

V is TRBV5-1 and J is TRBJ1-6; possible D gene TRBD1, 6 bases. The CDR3 runs 14 residues. The V end lost 2 bases, the J end lost 7 bases, and 10 bases lay between the germline ends. Looked up from germline, CDR1 is SGHRS and CDR2 is YFSETQ. CDR3 sequence (DNA): TGCGCCAGCAGCTTTCCGGGACAAAATTCACCCCTCCACTTT. This translates into CASSFPGQNSPLHF.

Ten or more counts support this clonotype. The rearrangement joins TRBV12-3 or TRBV12-4 to TRBJ2-2; D remains ambiguous. The CDR3 has 15 residues. V dropped 0 bases and J dropped 5 bases, with 10 bases sitting between them. CDR3 in DNA: TGTGCCAGCAGTTTAGCGCTCCGAGGAACCGGGGAGCTGTTTTTT. Its protein is CASSLALRGTGELFF.

The J gene is TRBJ2-7, the V gene TRBV7-2; TRBD2 is a possible D gene (6 bases). Germline V gives CDR1 SGHTA, CDR2 FQGNSA. This CDR3 comprises 14 residues. Between the trimmed V and J ends, which lost 5 bases and 7 bases, there was a span of 18 bases. CDR3 sequence: CASSTGLPGEEQYF. The CDR3 region has the DNA TGTGCCAGCAGCACGGGACTGCCTGGGGAGGAGCAGTACTTC.

This clonotype was observed a handful of times. The chain combines TRBV6-5 with TRBJ2-7; D is undetermined. This CDR3 has 12 residues. CDR1 and CDR2 from the germline V gene are MNHEY and SVGAGI. The V end lost 1 base, the J end lost 7 bases, and 8 bases lay between the germline ends. CDR3 sequence (DNA): TGTGCCAGCAGTTACTTGGGTGGTGAGCAGTACTTC. Its protein product is CASSYLGGEQYF.